This T cell receptor beta chain appears in the sequencing data of a study of cytomegalovirus exposure and HLA in healthy donors. Notes on the study in general: The investigators catalogued 180 or so TCR beta chains as cytomegalovirus-associated. There were some public TCRs occurring in many donors, but most TCR sequences were rare.

As regards this clone: The antigen remains unidentified.

The protocol was immunoSEQ multiplex PCR, while the TCRdb copy is restricted to in-frame clones and leaves out a portion. In the table there are approximately 80,000 clones, over 85% of which are singletons. Germline loops: CDR1 SNHLY, CDR2 FYNNEI. This CDR3 comprises 15 residues. V shed 6 bases, J shed 6 bases, and the junction held 10 bases outside the gene matches. The chain carries TRBV2 and TRBJ1-5; 8 nucleotides line up with TRBD1. The sequence was obtained from a young woman in good health and CMV-seronegative. The sample taken for sequencing was PBMCs. This chain's CDR3 is CASRVDRAISQPQHF. The CDR3 bases are TGTGCCAGCAGGGTGGACAGGGCGATAAGTCAGCCCCAGCATTTT.